This section outlines one T cell receptor beta chain sequence together with its context. Its antigen specificity is not known. No much larger clone exists at a distance of one base, and base qualities are not known. The source of the sample is a study of beta chain features in type 1 diabetes (dated by TCRdb to between 2018 and 2020). About the full investigation: Patients and healthy donors did not differ in mean age, gender distribution, total cell number or subset yield. Across all samples, 107,917,701 sorted cells were examined, and cell number per subset correlated strongly with RNA yield. In the study, recently diagnosed type 1 diabetes patients and matched healthy donors were compared on the TCRB repertoires of their sorted circulating CD4+ T cell subsets. Regulatory and stem cell-like memory subsets were obtained from only 8 patients and roughly 8 healthy donors, while naive and central memory subsets were obtained from all 28 donors. Study-wide conclusions, independent of this receptor: Sequencing cDNA rather than genomic DNA could over-represent highly expressing activated cells, although activation and CD3 levels did not differ between groups. Fewer insertions and more nucleotide deletions at VDJ recombination sites were observed in patients with type 1 diabetes, implying thymic rearrangement abnormalities. Type 1 diabetes patients showed a moderate but significant shortening of TCRB CDR3 length in all four CD4+ subsets. Because small numbers of individuals were included in the HLA sub-analyses, any influence of HLA type on TCRB rearrangement was left unresolved. Naive, central memory and regulatory TCRB repertoires appeared more similar among patients than among healthy donors. PCR may preferentially amplify shorter templates, but because patient and control samples were amplified and corrected together, any resulting skew would affect both groups equally.

The entire isolated RNA was reverse transcribed using the High Capacity cDNA Reverse Transcription Kit, and thus expressed TCRB transcripts were sequenced. Deep immunoSEQ sequencing was applied to naive, central memory and regulatory T cell samples, giving an average of roughly 3.5 million total reads per sample. Sorted cells were lysed in RLT buffer, and RNA was extracted using DNase-treated RNeasy Micro or Mini kits according to cell number. Each cell subset was processed separately to prevent cross-contamination, with patient and healthy donor samples processed together. The immunoSEQ multiplex PCR was used to amplify TCRB sequences from cDNA, yielding 87-bp fragments that span the CDR3 region. Amplicons were sequenced on the Illumina HiSeq platform. For the original study's pipeline: Synthetic template baselines were used to correct PCR bias computationally, reads within Hamming distance 2 were collapsed together, and singletons that could not be merged were discarded. Reads were aligned to IMGT to assign V, D and J genes, CDR3 length, and insertions or deletions at six rearrangement sites. Within each subset, clonotype counts were normalized to the number of sorted cells before true diversity and Gini coefficients were calculated with the tcR R package. Repertoire sharing was quantified using the overlap coefficient calculated on TCRB nucleotide sequences. Out-of-frame TCRB sequences from naive cells were analyzed to stand in for the pre-selection repertoire. TCRdb mirrors the immuneACCESS table, restricted to in-frame sequences. Some clones are absent from its copies; in checked studies, under half trace to an unresolved V gene, and the reason for the others is unknown. V and J calls and clone size follow that table, whereas D and trimming were derived from the DNA. The sample data list 500,000 to 700,000 clones, and around 15% of these were observed just once. About 0.097% of the sample is in the top ten clones.

A single peripheral blood draw of roughly 0.11 L on average was collected from each donor into heparinised tubes. Naive, central memory, regulatory and stem cell-like memory CD4+ T cells were sorted on a BD FACSAria II using a panel including CD45RO, CCR7, CD25, CD127, CD95 and CD27. Every sorted population had a purity above 98%. PBMCs were isolated right away by Lymphoprep density gradient centrifugation and were stained directly, without culture. So that batch effects would be minimized, each experiment stained and sorted samples in pairs, pairing one healthy donor with one patient. Sequenced sample: naive CD4+ T cells from blood. According to the study, the label for this sample's cell subset or site signals: true naive CD4+ T cells. The receptor was derived from a man between 18 and 29 years old in good health.

The nucleotide sequence is given as TGTGCCAGCCGTGCTTCAGGGGGAGTTGAAGCTTTCTTT. It translates to CASRASGGVEAFF. Rearrangement joined TRBV27 to TRBJ1-1, and TRBD1 aligns with 7 junction nucleotides. The CDR3 measures 13 amino acids from cysteine to phenylalanine. Kept here is only the CDR3 DNA, which spans 39 bases and is read in frame from base 1. From a lookup of the germline V gene (reference sequence), CDR1 and CDR2 are MNHEY and SMNVEV. Ends trimmed: V by 8 bases, J by 7 bases; bases unmatched to a gene: 10.